These T cell receptor beta chains were read from a single sample in a study of Graves' ophthalmopathy and Graves' hyperthyroidism. TCRdb used MiXCR to reprocess the multiplex PCR reads, holding one entry per CDR3 protein. Of some 400,000 distinct CDR3 sequences detected, 15% to 20% appear once; the ten largest clones hold 1.5% to 2%. The sequencing sample was made of peripheral blood. These receptors originate from a woman between 18 and 30 years old with Graves' ophthalmopathy. Both conserved end residues are part of each CDR3.

v_call | cdr3_aa
TRBV7-2 | CASGPTGGAFYEQYF
TRBV7-2 | CASSLALANTGELFF
TRBV27 | CASRRTGEKGQYF
TRBV6-1 | CASRGGSASYEQYF
TRBV15 | CATSPRITGRGELFF
TRBV6-1 | CASSETGTPQETQYF
TRBV6-5 | CASSSQTGFYEQYF
TRBV5-6 | CASSPAVGGGNEQYF
TRBV4-2 | CASSLGQGAGEAFF
TRBV6-2/TRBV6-3 | CASSYQDRETQYF
TRBV30 | CASTPDSAPREQYF
TRBV28 | CASSEGRGTEAFF
TRBV7-2 | CASSLEQGMRNEQYF
TRBV27 | CASSFLGDEQYF
TRBV28 | CASSSPRGEPTEAFF
TRBV6-1 | CASTDPNTGELFF
TRBV19 | CASSIGKGKETQYF
TRBV11-2 | CASSLDWQETQYF
TRBV9 | CASSAWTSGSSYNEQFF
TRBV12-3/TRBV12-4 | CASTTPGSYEQYF
TRBV6-5 | CASSTGTPRHEQYF
TRBV18 | CASSPRGTGGNQPQHF
TRBV12-3/TRBV12-4 | CASNEPSSYNSPLHF
TRBV6-2/TRBV6-3 | CATPRMGQGGRADQPQHF
TRBV6-1 | CASTPGQGTTYNSPLHF
TRBV6-2/TRBV6-3 | CASSIPSTGTLTYEQYF
TRBV6-2/TRBV6-3 | CASSYSPIGVGGWNTEAFF
TRBV12-3/TRBV12-4 | CASMRQETQYF
TRBV27 | CASSLWSGQSSNQPQHF
TRBV9 | CASSVGRRGQETQYF
TRBV7-3 | CASSLNGRGYEQYF
TRBV29-1 | CSVELDLATTF
TRBV7-2 | CASSLGGQGTGNQPQHF
TRBV20-1 | CSATNHRQTEAFF
TRBV6-1 | CASSEVGTDPSYEQYF
TRBV3-1 | CASSQDRGTVFDEQYF
TRBV20-1 | CSARTATGVYEQYF
TRBV5-1 | CASSLSGTDSNQPQHF
TRBV29-1 | CSALTGDQPQHF
TRBV28 | CASSRGLAVFEQYF